The rows below give T cell receptor beta chains drawn from one sample of a study of cytomegalovirus exposure and HLA in healthy donors. The table came from immunoSEQ multiplex PCR; TCRdb's copy has only in-frame clones and leaves some out. The sample lists approximately 89,000 clones; approximately 80% were seen once. Source material: PBMCs. Every receptor here comes from a human donor in good health. Each CDR3 is given with its conserved first and last residue. D genes are given only for firm matches. Clone size is shown for a subset of rows, as once, few, many or a class of expanded clone.

size	V	J	D	DNA	CDR3
once	TRBV4-3	TRBJ2-6	TRBD2	TGCGCCAGCAGCCTCACGCCCGGGGGGGCTGGGGCCAACGTCCTGACTTTC	CASSLTPGGAGANVLTF
.	TRBV18	TRBJ2-1	TRBD2	TGTGCCAGCTCCCCGGGGACTAGCGGAAAGGAGCAGTTCTTC	CASSPGTSGKEQFF
.	TRBV7-9	TRBJ2-2	.	TGTGCCAGCAGCGGTTATACCCTAGCGAGGGGTGGGACCGGGGAGCTGTTTTTT	CASSGYTLARGGTGELFF
.	TRBV5-1	TRBJ2-7	TRBD2	TGCGCCAGCAGCCCCGGACTAGCGGGAGGGTTTCGATCCTACGAGCAGTACTTC	CASSPGLAGGFRSYEQYF
few	TRBV10-3	TRBJ1-1	.	TGTGCCATCAGAAAACAGGGGAACACTGAAGCTTTCTTT	CAIRKQGNTEAFF
.	TRBV7-2	TRBJ1-2	.	TGTGCCAGCAGCTTAAGCCAGACAGGCTACACCTTC	CASSLSQTGYTF
.	TRBV5-6	TRBJ2-3	TRBD2	TGTGCCAGCAGCTTGTCCACAGGACTAGCAGGCACAGATACGCAGTATTTT	CASSLSTGLAGTDTQYF
few	TRBV6-1	TRBJ2-7	TRBD2	TGTGCCAGCTTAGAACTAGCGGGAGACGAGCAGTACTTC	CASLELAGDEQYF
.	TRBV5-5	TRBJ1-4	TRBD1	TGTGCCAGCAGCGAACAGGGGGCCGTGTCTAATGAAAAACTGTTTTTT	CASSEQGAVSNEKLFF
.	TRBV5-4	TRBJ2-5	TRBD2	TGTGCCAGCAGCCCCACGGGGGGTAGCGGGAGGATCGAGACCCAGTACTTC	CASSPTGGSGRIETQYF
.	TRBV7-6	TRBJ1-1	TRBD1	TGTGCCAGCAGCTTAGTACAGGGGGCGAACACTGAAGCTTTCTTT	CASSLVQGANTEAFF
once	TRBV11-2	TRBJ1-2	TRBD1	TGTGCCAGCAGCTTAAACGGACAGGGGGTCTATGGCTACACCTTC	CASSLNGQGVYGYTF
.	TRBV29-1	TRBJ1-5	.	TGCAGCGTTTCACAGGGTTTTGGGAGCAATCAGCCCCAGCATTTT	CSVSQGFGSNQPQHF
.	TRBV6-5	TRBJ1-2	.	TGTGCCAGCAGTGAAAGCGGTTCCTATGGCTACACCTTC	CASSESGSYGYTF
.	TRBV5-4	TRBJ2-1	TRBD2	TGTGCCAGCAGCTTGGGAATAGCGGGAGGCAATGAGCAGTTCTTC	CASSLGIAGGNEQFF
.	TRBV28	TRBJ2-1	TRBD2	TGTGCCAGCAAAAAACTAGGGACTAGCGGGAGGAATGAGCAGTTCTTC	CASKKLGTSGRNEQFF
.	TRBV2	TRBJ1-3	TRBD1	TGTGCCAGCAGTGAGGGGGACAGGGGAATCGGAGGCCACACCATATATTTT	CASSEGDRGIGGHTIYF
.	TRBV27	TRBJ2-1	TRBD2	TGTGCCAGCAGCCCGGGGACTAGCGGGAGTGTGAATGAGCAGTTCTTC	CASSPGTSGSVNEQFF